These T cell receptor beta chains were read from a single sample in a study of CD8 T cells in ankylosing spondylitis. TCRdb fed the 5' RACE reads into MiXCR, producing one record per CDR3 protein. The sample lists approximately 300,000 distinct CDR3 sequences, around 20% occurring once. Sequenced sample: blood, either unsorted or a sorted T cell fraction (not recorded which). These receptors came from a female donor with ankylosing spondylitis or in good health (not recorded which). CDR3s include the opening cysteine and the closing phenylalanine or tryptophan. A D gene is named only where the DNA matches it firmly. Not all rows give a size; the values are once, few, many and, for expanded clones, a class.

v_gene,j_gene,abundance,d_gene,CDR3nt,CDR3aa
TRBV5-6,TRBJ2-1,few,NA,TGTGCCAGCAGCTTGATGGGGTTGCAGTTCTTC,CASSLMGLQFF
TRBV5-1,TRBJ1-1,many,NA,TGCGCCAGCAGCCCCGGGCCCCGGGTCCCCACTGAAGCTTTCTTT,CASSPGPRVPTEAFF
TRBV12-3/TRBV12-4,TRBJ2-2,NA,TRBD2,TGTGCCAGCAGCCGACTAGCGGGAGGGCCTTTAACCGGGGAGCTGTTTTTT,CASSRLAGGPLTGELFF
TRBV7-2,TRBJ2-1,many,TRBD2,TGTGCCAGCAGTCGGGGACTAGCCTACAATGAGCAGTTCTTC,CASSRGLAYNEQFF
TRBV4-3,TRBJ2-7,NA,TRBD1,TGCGCCAGCAGCCAATCCCTCACGGACAGGGCCTACGAGCAGTACTTC,CASSQSLTDRAYEQYF
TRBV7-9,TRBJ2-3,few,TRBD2,TGTGCCAGCACCCGTGGGGGGGTGAGAGATACGCAGTATTTT,CASTRGGVRDTQYF
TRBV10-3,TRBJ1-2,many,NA,TGTGCCATCAGTGAGTCCGGAGCTAACTATGGCTACACCTTC,CAISESGANYGYTF
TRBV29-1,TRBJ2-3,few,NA,TGCAGCGTTGAAGAGACCGGCACAGATACGCAGTATTTT,CSVEETGTDTQYF
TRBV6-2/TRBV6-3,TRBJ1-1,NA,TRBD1,TGTGCCAGCAGGGGGACAGGGATTGAGGACACTGAAGCTTTCTTT,CASRGTGIEDTEAFF
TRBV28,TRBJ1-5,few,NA,TGTGCCAGCAGTTTATTCAGGGGTTTAAGTCAGCCCCAGCATTTT,CASSLFRGLSQPQHF
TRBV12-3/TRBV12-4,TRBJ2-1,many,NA,TGTGCCAGCAGTTTCGCGGGTGAGCAGTTCTTC,CASSFAGEQFF
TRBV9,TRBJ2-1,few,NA,TGTGCCAGCACCGGTACCCCGGAGGGACTGGTGCAGTTCTTC,CASTGTPEGLVQFF
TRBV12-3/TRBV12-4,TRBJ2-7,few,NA,TGTGCCAGCAGTTTACAGTCCTACGAGCAGTACTTC,CASSLQSYEQYF
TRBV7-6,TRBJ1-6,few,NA,TGTGCCAGCAGCTTAGGGAAGTCCTATAATTCACCCCTCCACTTT,CASSLGKSYNSPLHF
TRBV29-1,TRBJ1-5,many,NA,TGCAGCGTTGAAGTTACCGGGGAGTCCAATCAGCCCCAGCATTTT,CSVEVTGESNQPQHF
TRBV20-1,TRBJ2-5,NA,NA,TGCAGTGCTCCGGAAATGATTAGCGAGACCCAGTACTTC,CSAPEMISETQYF
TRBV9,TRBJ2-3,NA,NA,TGTGCCAGCAGCGTTTTAGGGGTTAACACAGATACGCAGTATTTT,CASSVLGVNTDTQYF
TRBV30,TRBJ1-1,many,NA,TGTGCCTGGGACGACAGCGGGACTGAAGCTTTCTTT,CAWDDSGTEAFF
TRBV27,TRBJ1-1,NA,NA,TGTGCCAGCTCCTCGCGGCAAGGGAACACTGAAGCTTTCTTT,CASSSRQGNTEAFF
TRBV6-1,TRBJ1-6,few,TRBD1,TGTGCCAGCAGGGGTCCTGACAGGGGTGATTCACCCCTCCACTTT,CASRGPDRGDSPLHF
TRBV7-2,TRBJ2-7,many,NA,TGTGCCAGCAGCCCCGGGTTAGGGCCCTACGAGCAGTACTTC,CASSPGLGPYEQYF
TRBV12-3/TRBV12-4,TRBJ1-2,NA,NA,TGTGCCAGCAGTTTAGTCTACGGGGGAAGGTCGGGCTACACCTTC,CASSLVYGGRSGYTF
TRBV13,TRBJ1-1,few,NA,TGTGCCAGCAGCTTAGGAGTAGGGGTGAACACTGAAGCTTTCTTT,CASSLGVGVNTEAFF
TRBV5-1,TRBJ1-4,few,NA,TGCGCCAGCAGCTTGGGACAGAAAAGCGAAAAACTGTTTTTT,CASSLGQKSEKLFF
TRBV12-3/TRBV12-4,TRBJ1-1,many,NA,TGTGCCAGCAGTACAGGTTCCAGAAACACTGAAGCTTTCTTT,CASSTGSRNTEAFF
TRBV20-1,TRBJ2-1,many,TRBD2,TGCAGTGCTACGCCGGGACTAGCGGCCTCCTACAATGAGCAGTTCTTC,CSATPGLAASYNEQFF
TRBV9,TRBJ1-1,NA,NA,TGTGCCAGCAGCGATAATCCGGGGAGTGAAGCTTTCTTT,CASSDNPGSEAFF
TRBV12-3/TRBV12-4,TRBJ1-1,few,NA,TGTGCCAGCAGTTTGGGACACAGCATGAACACTGAAGCTTTCTTT,CASSLGHSMNTEAFF
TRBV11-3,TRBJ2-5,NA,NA,TGTGCCAGCAGTAGGGGAGCCGGAGAGACCCAGTACTTC,CASSRGAGETQYF
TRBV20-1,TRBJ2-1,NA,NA,TGCAGTGCTAGAGATATGAGGCGGGCAGCGAGGGGTGAGCAGTTCTTC,CSARDMRRAARGEQFF
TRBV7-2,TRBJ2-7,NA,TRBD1,TGTGCCAGCAGCCGACGGACAGGGCCCAGCTCCTACGAGCAGTACTTC,CASSRRTGPSSYEQYF
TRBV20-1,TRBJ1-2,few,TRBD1,TGCAGTGCTAGCTACAGGGGGATTTATGGCTACACCTTC,CSASYRGIYGYTF
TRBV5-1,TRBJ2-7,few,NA,TGCGCCAGCAGCTTGGAGGGCGTCGTCTCCTACGAGCAGTACTTC,CASSLEGVVSYEQYF
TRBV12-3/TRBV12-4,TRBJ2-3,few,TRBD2,TGTGCCAGCAGTTCCGTTCCGGGACTAGCGCACACAGATACGCAGTATTTT,CASSSVPGLAHTDTQYF
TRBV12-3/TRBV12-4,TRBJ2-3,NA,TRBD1,TGTGCCAGCAGCCCCTGGGACAGAGACACAGATACGCAGTATTTT,CASSPWDRDTDTQYF
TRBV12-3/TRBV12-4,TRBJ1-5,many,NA,TGTGCCAGCAGTTTAGCACACGCAAATCAGCCCCAGCATTTT,CASSLAHANQPQHF
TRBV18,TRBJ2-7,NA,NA,TGTGCCAGCTCATCCGGTAGGGGCACCTACGAGCAGTACTTC,CASSSGRGTYEQYF
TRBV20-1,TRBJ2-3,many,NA,TGCAGTGCTAGAGATGGGGTTACCACAGATACGCAGTATTTT,CSARDGVTTDTQYF
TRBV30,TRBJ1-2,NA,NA,TGTGCCTGGAGTCCCTATGGCTACACCTTC,CAWSPYGYTF
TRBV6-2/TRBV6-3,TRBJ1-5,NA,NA,TGTGCCAGCGCCCACGGACAGCCCCAGCATTTT,CASAHGQPQHF
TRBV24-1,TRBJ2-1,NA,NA,TGTGCCACCAGTGGTGGCCATGAGCAGTTCTTC,CATSGGHEQFF
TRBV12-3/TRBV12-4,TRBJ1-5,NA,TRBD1,TGTGCCAGCAGGTCCGGGACAGGGGTCAATCAGCCCCAGCATTTT,CASRSGTGVNQPQHF
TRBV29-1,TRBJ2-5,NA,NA,TGCAGCGTTCCTGGGGGCTATGGCGGGGAGACCCAGTACTTC,CSVPGGYGGETQYF
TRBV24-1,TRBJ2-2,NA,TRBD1,TGTGCCACCGCTGGACAGGGGGCGCTGACCGGGGAGCTGTTTTTT,CATAGQGALTGELFF
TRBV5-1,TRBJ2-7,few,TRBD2,TGCGCCAGCAGCTGGGGACTAGCGGGAGTGGGGGAGCAGTACTTC,CASSWGLAGVGEQYF
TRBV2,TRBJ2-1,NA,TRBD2,TGTGCCAGCAGTTTTACTAGCGGGAGAAGGTTCAGTGAGCAGTTCTTC,CASSFTSGRRFSEQFF
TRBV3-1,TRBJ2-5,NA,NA,TGTGCCAGCAGCCAAGATCTGGGGCAAGAGACCCAGTACTTC,CASSQDLGQETQYF
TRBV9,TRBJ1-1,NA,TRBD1,TGTGCCAGCAGCGTAGTAGACAGGGCGGCTGAAGCTTTCTTT,CASSVVDRAAEAFF